This T cell receptor (beta chain) is from a study of shared clonotypes between healthy human individuals. This table comes from immunoSEQ multiplex PCR, and its TCRdb copy is limited to in-frame clones, with some not included. The sample shows about 2.4 million clones, approximately 94% of them seen only once. Sequenced material: naive CD4+ T cells sorted from blood. The subset: CD45RA+ positively selected. The receptor comes from a man younger than 35 in good health.

CDR3 residues: CASSIRLPGRSAYNEQFF. CDR3 coding DNA: TGTGCCAGTAGTATCCGTCTCCCCGGGCGGAGCGCCTACAATGAGCAGTTCTTC. The gene calls are TRBV19 and TRBJ2-1; no clear D. CDR3 length: 18 residues. The V end was cut by 3 bases, the J end by 2 bases, with 20 bases between. Germline V gives CDR1 LNHDA, CDR2 SQIVND (reference sequence).